This T cell receptor (beta chain) is from a study of blood T cell repertoires in COVID-19. In the study overall: Researchers got acute and convalescent COVID-19 samples from the United States, Italy and Spain.

Everyone who took part was 18 to 89 years old, and they came from about two dozen US areas. The recovered donors of Cohort 3 showed two negative PCRs, clearance, or symptom resolution. How the authors handled the data: The authors estimated nucleated cell counts from reference gene primer amplification. Some clones are missing from TCRdb's copy, which holds only in-frame ones; the method was immunoSEQ multiplex PCR. The V and J calls and clone size are taken from that table; D and trimming were inferred from the DNA. The repertoire holds approximately 150,000 clones, around 80% seen once, with roughly 8% in the top ten. The receptor comes from a woman aged 50 to 65 who had recovered from COVID-19. The sample consisted of PBMCs or T cells enriched from blood (not recorded which).

The CDR3 DNA follows: TGTGCAAGTCGCCATATCTCTTCTAGCGGAGCTCACACCGGGGAGCTGTTTTTT. Protein: CASRHISSSGAHTGELFF. The chain couples TRBV12-2 to TRBJ2-2; TRBD2 is the table's D call and was not checked against the DNA. TRBV12-2 is flagged as a pseudogene. The CDR3 spans 18 residues.